Sequencing of this TCR beta chain was carried out in a study of blood T cell repertoires in COVID-19 (dated by TCRdb to 2018 to 2020). Context from the whole study: Collaborator samples came from the United States, Italy and Spain and covered acute and convalescent phases of COVID-19. The samples were drawn from two sources: the first 160 participants of the ongoing ImmuneRACE study, and 950 to 1,500 subjects contributed by 6 global collaborators. Subjects who had been exposed to COVID-19, were actively infected with it, or had recovered from it provided the deeply sampled blood TCRbeta repertoires that made up the dataset. Where HLA class I and class II types were available, the types were taken from metadata supplied by the sample provider, not from assay-based typing. The repertoires were released in a freely available public database meant as a resource for research on the immune response to SARS-CoV-2. The prospective study material was composed of cDNA or gDNA derived from T cells, B-cell-depleted T cells, or PBMCs. A de-identified subject ID, COVID-19 status, age in years and sex were almost always included in the sample metadata.

The germline V gene (reference sequence) supplies CDR1 SEHNR and CDR2 FQNEAQ. The CDR3 contains 16 residues, cysteine and phenylalanine counted. The retained sequence is limited to the CDR3, 48 bases, with the frame set at the first base. The junction carries 20 bases between V and J, which are trimmed by 5 bases and 4 bases respectively. On the study overall, not on this receptor specifically: Clinical and demographic metadata were provided uncurated, with the amount varying by source and participant.

TCRbeta CDR3 regions were amplified from genomic DNA by means of the immunoSEQ Assay, a bias-controlled multiplex PCR. In the authors' own workflow: The number of nucleated cells in each sample was estimated from the amplification of reference gene primers within the assay. Sequence reads were collapsed and filtered to measure the absolute abundance of every unique TCRbeta CDR3 rearrangement. For each sample, productive Simpson clonality was calculated as the square root of Simpson's diversity index across productive rearrangements. TCRdb re-hosts the immuneACCESS table, in-frame sequences only. Its copies lack some clones; in the studies checked, an unresolved V gene accounts for under half of them, and the cause for the rest is not known. V, J and clone size reflect that table, while D and trimming were determined from the DNA. In this sample the table shows roughly 30,000 clones, more than 75% of which occur a single time. The ten biggest clones cover 5.9% of the sample.

A note on this clone: Which antigen it targets is not known. No per-base quality is available; no much larger clone lies one base away.

Collaborating institutions collected whole blood in K2EDTA tubes following their own protocols. For TCRbeta analysis, collaborator samples were shipped as frozen whole blood, as isolated PBMCs, or as DNA extracted from either sample type. The sequenced sample consisted of peripheral blood. The chain is assembled from TRBV7-9 and TRBJ1-2; the D gene cannot be named for sure. The sequence came from a human donor in a cohort sampled during active COVID-19. The nucleotide sequence is given as TGTGCCAGCAGCCCCCTGGCAGCCCAGGCCCGCTATGGCTACACCTTC. It translates to CASSPLAAQARYGYTF.